The 13 T cell receptor beta chains below were found in one sample sequenced in a study of beta chain features in type 1 diabetes. cDNA synthesis used the whole RNA isolate, giving expressed TCRB sequences. Clones were sequenced by immunoSEQ multiplex PCR, and TCRdb holds only the in-frame ones, with some missing. The data contain over 700,000 clones, roughly 15% of them singletons. Source material: naive CD4+ T cells from blood. These receptors originate from a woman in her late teens or twenties in good health.

The chain links TRBV5-4 to TRBJ2-7; 7 bases are a match to TRBD2. The J segment lost 1 base and the V segment lost 4 bases, leaving 8 bases of the junction unmatched. Germline values: CDR1 SGHNT, CDR2 YYREEE (reference sequence). The CDR3 is 15 amino acids. As DNA, the CDR3 is TGTGCCAGCAGCGGGGGGACTATCTCTTCCTACGAGCAGTACTTC. It is translated as CASSGGTISSYEQYF.

V usage is TRBV7-3 and J usage is TRBJ2-3; TRBD2 matches 9 bases. Germline CDR1 SGHTA, CDR2 FQGTGA. V trimming: 5 bases; J trimming: 13 bases; junction bases outside the gene matches: 13. This CDR3 comprises 14 residues. DNA for the CDR3: TGTGCCAGCAGCGCCATGTGGGAGATAGCGGGGGAGTATTTT. Residues: CASSAMWEIAGEYF.

This clone was found a few times. The V call is TRBV6-1, the J call TRBJ1-2, with 10 positions matching TRBD1. Germline loops: CDR1 MNHNS, CDR2 SASEGT. The length of the CDR3 is 14 residues. V gave up 3 bases and J gave up 6 bases; unmatched junction bases: 4. The CDR3 loop is CASSEMTGGDGYTF. CDR3 sequence (DNA): TGTGCCAGCAGTGAGATGACAGGGGGCGATGGCTACACCTTC.

This clone was counted a few times. The chain couples TRBV11-2 to TRBJ2-7, with D unclear. The CDR3 has 14 residues. Germline V gene lookup returns CDR1 SGHAT and CDR2 FQNNGV. Trimming stripped 3 bases from V and 2 bases from J, with 11 bases between. The CDR3 DNA reads as TGTGCCAGCAGCTTTACTCCTGCTCCCTACGAGCAGTACTTC. Translating it yields CASSFTPAPYEQYF.

This clone has a handful of counts. The V gene is TRBV18, the J gene TRBJ1-1; D is ambiguous. The germline V gene encodes CDR1 KGHSH and CDR2 LQKENI. CDR3 length equals 12 residues. Trimming removed 2 bases from V and 11 bases from J, with 12 bases in between. Written as DNA, the CDR3 is TGTGCCAGCTCACCAGCAGAGCCCCGGGCTTTCTTT. This sequence encodes CASSPAEPRAFF. The entire variable domain, with the rest obtained from reference TRBV18 and TRBJ1-1, is as follows: NAGVMQNPRHLVRRRGQEARLRCSPMKGHSHVYWYRQLPEEGLKFMVYLQKENIIDESGMPKERFSAEFPKEGPSILRIQQVVRGDSAAYFCASSPAEPRAFFGQGTRLTVV.

The chain joins TRBV4-2 to TRBJ1-1, with 7 nucleotides matching TRBD1. There are 17 residues in the CDR3. V trimming: 5 bases; J trimming: 1 base; junction bases outside the gene matches: 13. CDR1 is LGHNA, CDR2 YNFKEQ, per germline. The CDR3 bases are TGTGCCAGCAGCTTGAGGGCCCGGACAGGCGGGAACACTGAAGCTTTCTTT. Translated: CASSLRARTGGNTEAFF.

The chain is built from TRBV11-2 and TRBJ2-1; a weak D match, TRBD2 (5 bases). The V and J ends lost 6 bases and 2 bases respectively, with 20 bases between them. The CDR3 length is 17 residues. Germline CDR1 SGHAT, CDR2 FQNNGV. The CDR3 is CASRSISGGGPYNEQFF. CDR3 in DNA: TGTGCCAGCAGATCGATCTCGGGCGGAGGCCCCTACAATGAGCAGTTCTTC.

Only a few counts were recorded for this clone. The chain joins TRBV4-2 to TRBJ2-2; no definite D call. Germline CDR1 and CDR2: LGHNA and YNFKEQ. Trimming took off 0 bases at V and 6 bases at J, with 5 bases between the two ends. This CDR3 has 13 residues. The CDR3 here is CASSQDNPGELFF. DNA for the CDR3: TGTGCCAGCAGCCAAGATAATCCCGGGGAGCTGTTTTTT.

This clone was seen more than once but under ten times. The V call is TRBV2, the J call TRBJ2-1, with TRBD1 as a possible D gene (5 bases). The CDR3 spans 14 residues. V lost 5 bases and J lost 5, with 13 bases in between. The germline gives CDR1 SNHLY, CDR2 FYNNEI. This chain's CDR3 is CASSKTSRDNEQFF. The DNA of the CDR3 is TGTGCCAGCAGTAAAACCTCCAGGGACAATGAGCAGTTCTTC.

This clone appeared once. The CDR3 sequence is CASSFSGGNQPQHF. CDR3 DNA: TGTGCCAGCAGCTTCTCAGGGGGCAATCAGCCCCAGCATTTT. The genes are TRBV5-6 and TRBJ1-5, with a tentative D call TRBD1 (6 bases). This CDR3 is built from 14 residues. Looked up from germline, CDR1 is SGHDT and CDR2 is YYEEEE. Trimming pared 2 bases from V and 2 bases from J, leaving 8 bases between.

There are a few counts of this clone. This chain links TRBV28 with TRBJ1-2; 12 bases are shared with TRBD1. V shed 2 bases, J shed 2 bases, and the junction held 3 bases outside the gene matches. The germline V gene encodes CDR1 MDHEN and CDR2 SYDVKM. This CDR3 is 16 amino acids long. The CDR3: CASSLPGTGGNYGYTF. The CDR3 nucleotides are TGTGCCAGCAGTTTACCGGGGACAGGGGGCAACTATGGCTACACCTTC.

This clone was seen only a few times. The chain joins TRBV5-1 to TRBJ2-7; D remains ambiguous. V lost 4 bases to trimming and J lost 2 bases, with 16 bases between them. Germline V lookup: CDR1 SGHRS, CDR2 YFSETQ. The CDR3 consists of 15 residues. The CDR3: CASSPAVTNAYEQYF. The CDR3 nucleotides read TGCGCCAGCAGCCCGGCAGTGACGAACGCCTACGAGCAGTACTTC. The whole variable domain, remainder taken from reference TRBV5-1 and TRBJ2-7, is KAGVTQTPRYLIKTRGQQVTLSCSPISGHRSVSWYQQTPGQGLQFLFEYFSETQRNKGNFPGRFSGRQFSNSRSEMNVSTLELGDSALYLCASSPAVTNAYEQYFGPGTRLTVT.

Written as DNA, the CDR3 is TGTGCCAGCAGTTTACCCGGGACTAGTATCGCAGATACGCAGTATTTT. It translates to CASSLPGTSIADTQYF. The chain is built from TRBV28 and TRBJ2-3; 8 nucleotides match TRBD2. The CDR3 is 16 residues long. The V gene's germline CDR1 is MDHEN and CDR2 SYDVKM. V trimming: 2 bases; J trimming: 4 bases; junction bases outside the gene matches: 8.